This T cell receptor beta chain originates from a study of shared clonotypes between healthy human individuals (dated by TCRdb to 2020 to 2022). Looking at the study overall: A couple of women and three men aged 18 to 49 years were included in the cohort. For each donor, CD4 naive and CD4 memory were each given three plates, CD8 naive was given two plates, and CD8 memory was given one plate. Blood TCR repertoires of a handful of healthy adults were deeply sequenced to estimate repertoire size and the extent of clonotype sharing between individuals. Different laboratories and diverse techniques were used to prepare libraries and sequence TCR repertoires, to increase sequencing depth and limit assay-specific biases. Leukapheresis yielded between about 0.94 and 8.9 billion PBMCs per donor. What the study reported, not specific to this receptor: Incomplete sequencing was indicated by rarefaction of sorted-subset datasets, despite the large sequencing depth. When a handful of donors were compared, the shared fraction of clonotypes was around 5.1% for naive CD4, 3% to 4% for naive CD8, more than 2% for memory CD4, and 0.4% for memory CD8. Pairwise subsampling led to the expectation that sequencing depth would affect the degree of clonotype sharing among donors. Naive subsets generally had larger estimated clonotype richness than memory subsets did. Sampling was restricted to blood, and TCR repertoires in tissues likely differ from the TCR repertoires found in blood. Compared with non-shared clonotypes, the clonotypes found in all four sorted-subset donors had higher generation probabilities. Because the study included only a small number of donors, the genetic and exposure-history diversity represented was limited.

The CDR3 spans 13 residues, from the cysteine through the phenylalanine. The sequence is cut down to CDR3 DNA, 39 bases in frame from base 1. V was cut back by 6 bases and J by 7 bases, leaving a gap of 16 bases between them. CDR1 SQVTM and CDR2 ANQGSEA were looked up in the germline V gene. Remarks on this clone: Its antigen is currently not known. It has no much larger one-base neighbor in the sample; base qualities were not kept.

Healthy HIV-negative adults with no recently reported acute infections or vaccinations were included as donors. Only Caucasian adults living in Nashville, Tennessee, USA were represented among the donors. CD4+ T cells were enriched by magnetic negative selection, after which naive cells were positively selected on CD45RA and the negative fraction was taken as the memory subset. Blood was obtained by leukapheresis, after which PBMCs were separated by Ficoll-Histopaque density gradient centrifugation and cryopreserved in liquid nitrogen vapor phase. Purity and quantity of every magnetically sorted T cell population were checked by analytical flow cytometry. Genomic DNA was isolated from every sorted fraction and measured by UV absorbance on a Nanodrop 2000c. Using the deep immunoSEQ assay, TCR CDR3 regions were amplified from genomic DNA by multiplex PCR. Extracted genomic DNA from each cell subset was spread evenly across all wells of several immunoSEQ 96-well plates, with each plate serving as a replicate. For sorted subsets, 150 to 200 ng genomic DNA, equal to 30,000 to 35,000 T cell genomes, was loaded into each replicate PCR. Purified libraries were quantified with a Qubit 3.0 fluorometer, sized on a Bioanalyzer 2100, and re-quantified with the KAPA Library Quantification kit. A separate single-read 150-cycle Illumina NextSeq 550 flow cell was used to sequence each immunoSEQ 96-well plate. In the paper's pipeline: Because only junctional sequences without quality scores were contained in the immunoSEQ output, filtering matching that applied to full-length reads could not be performed. Sequences were annotated with PyIR, a Python wrapper for IgBLAST v1.9, and V/J genes and CDR3 were assigned using IMGT germline references. Reads were removed for weak V/J assignments (E-value above 1e-6), missing CDR3, stop codons, out-of-frame junctions, or ambiguous translated residues. V3J clonotypes were defined by identical inferred V gene, J gene, and CDR3 amino acid sequence. Percentage overlap between repertoires was calculated by dividing the number of shared unique clonotypes by the size of the smaller repertoire. Three approaches were used to assess repertoire richness: RTK rarefaction, the Chao1 estimator, and Recon v2.1 estimates of unobserved clonotypes. OLGA was used to compute generation probabilities for all TCRbeta clonotypes that the gDNA method yielded from a handful of donors. Sourced from immuneACCESS, this table was stored by TCRdb with only in-frame sequences that have V and J called. A share of the clones is absent; for the studies checked, an unresolved V gene accounts for under half, and the remainder has no known explanation. The V and J calls and clone size were taken over from that table, and D and trimming were inferred from the DNA. For this sample the table gives more than 1 million clones, of which approximately 80% were detected only once. 0.5% to 0.6% of the sample rests with the top ten.

Sequencing used memory CD4+ T cells from PBMCs. Sample cell subset or site, as interpreted from the label and publication: CD45RA-negative fraction. The TCR was taken from a man between 18 and 29 years old in good health. Some clones in this sample may be carry-over from other donors' samples. The rearranged segments are TRBV29-1 and TRBJ1-5; perhaps TRBD1 is the D gene, with 6 bases matching. The CDR3 amino acid sequence is: CSVGIGGGQPQHF. The DNA is as follows: TGCAGCGTGGGGATAGGCGGGGGCCAGCCCCAGCATTTT.